This entry describes one T cell receptor beta chain. Its antigen is as yet unknown. CDR1 and CDR2 from the germline V gene are LGHDT and YNNKEL (reference sequence). The CDR3 runs 13 residues. Trimming removed 2 bases from V and 8 bases from J, with 12 bases in between. Constant-segment primers and 5'RACE yielded cDNA libraries for TCR alpha and TCR beta, each carrying sample barcodes and UMIs. One entry per CDR3 protein, called by TCRdb with MiXCR from the 5' RACE reads. The repertoire holds roughly 150,000 distinct CDR3 sequences, approximately 15% seen once, with 11% to 15% in the top ten. These data are taken from a study of T-cell memory formation after mild COVID-19. Across the whole study: Most TCR clusters belonged to a single donor. Study-wide findings and caveats: Cross-reactive memory appears to have joined, as suggested by some responding clones showing up in pre-infection memory.

The clonotype was recovered from an adult woman who had mild COVID-19 (a few samples of this study predate the infection). Cell type and time point are not known. Sequenced: PBMCs or a T cell subset sorted from them (not recorded which). This rearrangement joins TRBV3-1 to TRBJ1-2; D gene unclear. CDR3 DNA: TGTGCCAGCAGCCAATCTGGAGGGTTGGGCTACACCTTC. It codes for CASSQSGGLGYTF.